This entry lists 8 T cell receptor beta chains sequenced from one sample in a study of T cell responses to AZD1222 COVID-19 vaccine. Profiled with immunoSEQ multiplex PCR; TCRdb holds only in-frame clones, not every one. The top ten hold approximately 9% of the sample, which has some 150,000 clones, 75% to 90% seen once. This specimen was peripheral blood, taken 28 days after the second AZD1222 dose. The receptor set was obtained from an adult who received the AZD1222 COVID-19 vaccine.

This chain connects TRBV11-2 to TRBJ2-3; weak D call: TRBD1 (6 bases). V was cut by 3 bases and J by 7 bases, with 17 bases left in between. From germline, CDR1 is SGHAT and CDR2 FQNNGV. The CDR3 contains 15 residues. CDR3 DNA sequence: TGTGCCAGCAGCTTCCCTTCTCAGGGGACACATACGCAGTATTTT. This gives the protein CASSFPSQGTHTQYF.

This chain joins TRBV4-1 and TRBJ2-7; possibly TRBD2 for D (6 bases). Germline loops: CDR1 MGHRA, CDR2 YSYEKL. CDR3 length equals 16 residues. V lost 4 bases, J lost 0 bases, and 16 bases lay in between. CDR3 coding DNA: TGCGCCAGCAGCCTTTCGGGAGAGATGATCTCCTACGAGCAGTACTTC. Protein: CASSLSGEMISYEQYF.

The chain combines TRBV6-5 with TRBJ1-5; no clear D gene. The CDR3 sequence is 13 residues long. V lost 6 bases to trimming and J lost 4 bases, with 10 bases between them. Germline loops: CDR1 MNHEY, CDR2 SVGAGI. CDR3 sequence: CASSKRENQPQHF. The CDR3 region has the DNA TGTGCCAGCAGCAAGAGGGAGAATCAGCCCCAGCATTTT.

The CDR3 spells CASRVGPWVGELFF. Here the CDR3 DNA reads TGTGCAAGTAGAGTCGGACCTTGGGTCGGGGAGCTGTTTTTT. The chain joins TRBV12-2 to TRBJ2-2. TRBV12-2 is labeled a pseudogene. CDR3 length: 14 residues.

V and J are TRBV7-3 and TRBJ1-5; TRBD1 agrees at 7 bases. CDR3 length equals 15 residues. V lost 2 bases to trimming and J lost 4 bases; unmatched junction nucleotides: 5. Per germline, CDR1 SGHTA and CDR2 FQGTGA. In DNA form, the CDR3 reads TGTGCCAGCAGCTTAGTCGGGACAGAAAATCAGCCCCAGCATTTT. Amino acids: CASSLVGTENQPQHF.

This rearrangement joins TRBV11-2 to TRBJ2-1; unclear D gene. The germline gives CDR1 SGHAT, CDR2 FQNNGV. This CDR3 is built from 15 residues. V was clipped by 2 bases and J by 7 bases, with 15 bases between them. The CDR3 region is CASSLSRHHGNEQFF. The CDR3 coding sequence is TGTGCCAGCAGCTTATCCAGACATCATGGGAATGAGCAGTTCTTC.

The chain combines TRBV27 with TRBJ1-4, with 8 nucleotides matching TRBD1. The CDR3 loop spans 15 amino acids. Germline trimming cut 4 bases from V and 7 bases from J; bases unmatched to any gene: 8. Germline V gene sequence: CDR1 MNHEY, CDR2 SMNVEV (reference sequence). Here the CDR3 reads CASSSARTGLEKLFF. DNA of the CDR3: TGTGCCAGCAGTTCTGCAAGGACAGGGCTTGAAAAACTGTTTTTT.

In the case of this clone: One end of the junction is discordant with germline, which a read error may explain. The chain uses TRBV20-1 and TRBJ2-5; TRBD2 agrees at 7 bases. This CDR3 has 14 residues. The germline gives CDR1 DFQATT, CDR2 SNEGSKA (reference sequence). CDR3 sequence: CSASRLAARTGNDF. In DNA, the CDR3 is TGCAGTGCTAGTAGGCTAGCGGCCCGGACTGGCAACGACTTC.